The present TCR beta chain was sequenced within a study of regulatory T cells in long-lasting Graves disease. Overall study findings and caveats: Patients whose Graves' disease persisted exhibited lower TCR diversity than those newly diagnosed.

The time point: newly diagnosed GD, antithyroid drugs for less than 3 months. RNA from PBMCs was the source of the TCR library. Peripheral blood, 7.5 to 9.5 milliliters per patient, was collected in EDTA tubes. Arm-PCR of CDR3 regions and iRepertoire HTBI primers were used to build TCR beta libraries. TCRdb re-derived calls from the multiplex PCR reads in MiXCR, one entry per CDR3 protein. Counted here are around 420,000 distinct CDR3 sequences, 15% occurring once; the ten biggest clones make up 20% to 25%. The CDR3 is 19 residues long. V gave up 1 base and J gave up 1 base; unmatched junction bases: 14. Germline V gene data show CDR1 as DFQATT and CDR2 as SNEGSKA (reference sequence). This clonotype has at least ten counts. Its antigen remains unknown.

The sequence was collected from a female donor with Graves disease. The sequences come from peripheral blood mononuclear cells (PBMCs), collected at new diagnosis, from a patient treated with antithyroid drugs. The rearrangement links TRBV20-1 to TRBJ1-5, with 9 positions matching TRBD1. This CDR3 is CSARAFPGQGYESNQPQHF. In nucleotides, the CDR3 is TGCAGTGCTAGAGCATTTCCGGGACAGGGATACGAAAGCAATCAGCCCCAGCATTTT.